This entry lists 32 T cell receptor beta chains sequenced from one sample in a study of blood T cell repertoires in COVID-19. Here immunoSEQ multiplex PCR was the method, and the copy in TCRdb shows in-frame clones only, minus some. The sample shows roughly 330,000 clones, 86% of them seen only once. What was sequenced was peripheral blood. The receptor set was obtained from a woman aged 50 to 60 with acute or convalescent COVID-19.

The V and J genes are TRBV9 and TRBJ2-1; unclear D gene. Trimming cost V 0 bases and J 3 bases, with 16 bases left between them. The CDR3 loop spans 17 amino acids. Germline V gene sequence: CDR1 SGDLS, CDR2 YYNGEE. This chain's CDR3 is CASSVGQVSFHYNEQFF. The CDR3 DNA is TGTGCCAGCAGCGTAGGGCAGGTTTCGTTTCACTACAATGAGCAGTTCTTC.

The chain recombines TRBV6-2 or TRBV6-3 with TRBJ2-1; TRBD2 aligns across 7 bases. Per germline, CDR1 MNHEY and CDR2 SVGEGT. This CDR3 has 14 amino acids. J gave up 7 bases and V 4 bases, and 7 bases lay outside the gene matches. Here the CDR3 reads CASSFGGSRNEQFF. DNA of the CDR3: TGTGCCAGCAGTTTTGGCGGGAGTCGGAATGAGCAGTTCTTC.

In nucleotides, the CDR3 is TGTGCCAGCAGCGTAGGTGGACAGGGGGCAGGTACGCAGTATTTT. Protein sequence: CASSVGGQGAGTQYF. The chain combines TRBV9 with TRBJ2-3; TRBD1 agrees at 11 bases. Germline-derived CDR1 and CDR2 are SGDLS and YYNGEE. V shed 0 bases, J shed 8 bases, and the junction held 5 bases outside the gene matches. This CDR3 contains 15 residues.

This chain links TRBV11-2 with TRBJ2-7, with D possibly TRBD2 on 9 matching bases. CDR3 length: 18 residues. Germline V gene sequence: CDR1 SGHAT, CDR2 FQNNGV. The V end was cut by 1 base, the J end by 3 bases, with 22 bases between. CDR3 region: CASSLAPQGASGIYEQYF. The CDR3 DNA sequence: TGTGCCAGCAGCTTAGCTCCCCAGGGGGCTAGCGGGATCTACGAGCAGTACTTC.

The rearrangement links TRBV18 to TRBJ1-2; 7 bases agree with TRBD1. The V segment lost 4 bases and the J segment 7 bases; nucleotides outside the gene matches: 18. The CDR3 consists of 17 residues. Germline-derived CDR1 and CDR2 are KGHSH and LQKENI. The CDR3 DNA reads as TGTGCCAGCTCACTTACCGGGACAGTCTCTATCTATGGTGGCTACACCTTC. Protein: CASSLTGTVSIYGGYTF.

In DNA form, the CDR3 reads TGTGCCAGCAGTTCAAAGGACAGGGAGAATGAAAAACTGTTTTTT. Amino acid sequence: CASSSKDRENEKLFF. The chain couples TRBV6-2 or TRBV6-3 to TRBJ1-4; 8 nucleotides align to TRBD1. The CDR3 has 15 residues. Germline V gene data show CDR1 as MNHEY and CDR2 as SVGEGT. The trim removed 4 bases at V and 5 bases at J, leaving 6 bases unmatched.

A single count supports this clone. The V gene is TRBV27, the J gene TRBJ2-1, with TRBD2 as a possible D gene (6 bases). The germline V gene encodes CDR1 MNHEY and CDR2 SMNVEV (reference sequence). With 7 bases removed from V and 9 bases from J, the gap between germline ends came to 19 bases. The CDR3 covers 14 residues. DNA for the CDR3: TGTGCCAGCAAGAAGGGACTCCTCGGGGGTGAGCAGTTCTTC. It is translated as CASKKGLLGGEQFF.

The chain is built from TRBV6-5 and TRBJ2-1; tentatively, D is TRBD1 (5 bases). Trimming left V 2 bases short and J 1 base short, with 6 bases between. The CDR3 is made up of 14 amino acids. Germline CDR1 reads MNHEY; CDR2 reads SVGAGI. The CDR3 loop is CASSYQGSYNEQFF. CDR3 sequence (DNA): TGTGCCAGCAGTTACCAGGGTTCCTACAATGAGCAGTTCTTC.

The chain combines TRBV28 with TRBJ2-7; 8 bases are shared with TRBD1. Germline-derived CDR1 and CDR2 are MDHEN and SYDVKM. V gave up 5 bases and J gave up 4 bases; unmatched junction bases: 10. The CDR3 contains 15 residues. The CDR3 DNA sequence: TGTGCCAGCAGTCCTGTGGACAGGGTTAATTACGAGCAGTACTTC. It encodes CASSPVDRVNYEQYF. Full variable domain (missing parts from reference TRBV28 and TRBJ2-7): DVKVTQSSRYLVKRTGEKVFLECVQDMDHENMFWYRQDPGLGLRLIYFSYDVKMKEKGDIPEGYSVSREKKERFSLILESASTNQTSMYLCASSPVDRVNYEQYFGPGTRLTVT.

J is TRBJ1-2 and V is TRBV7-9; no clear D. This CDR3 has 13 residues. Trimming pared 2 bases from V and 7 bases from J, leaving 11 bases between. Germline assignment: CDR1 SEHNR and CDR2 FQNEAQ (reference sequence). The CDR3 loop is CASSLFGSGGYTF. CDR3 bases: TGTGCCAGCAGCTTATTCGGCAGCGGTGGCTACACCTTC.

This chain uses TRBV7-2 with TRBJ1-4; D gene ambiguous. The CDR3 loop spans 14 amino acids. Germline V lookup: CDR1 SGHTA, CDR2 FQGNSA. Trimming left V 6 bases short and J 0 bases short, with 8 bases between. This CDR3 is CASSLTTTNEKLFF. The CDR3 DNA follows: TGTGCCAGCAGTCTTACTACAACTAATGAAAAACTGTTTTTT.

This rearrangement joins TRBV4-1 to TRBJ2-5; 7 nucleotides line up with TRBD1. The CDR3 contains 14 residues. The germline V gene encodes CDR1 MGHRA and CDR2 YSYEKL. J was trimmed by 0 bases and V by 5 bases; bases with no gene match: 3. The CDR3 DNA reads TGCGCCAGCAGCAAGGGACAGAACCAAGAGACCCAGTACTTC. Protein sequence: CASSKGQNQETQYF.

This clone was seen only once. The chain combines TRBV11-2 with TRBJ1-1; D is unresolved. The CDR3 loop spans 13 amino acids. The V and J ends lost 2 bases and 5 bases respectively, with 9 bases between them. Per germline, CDR1 SGHAT and CDR2 FQNNGV. CDR3 bases: TGTGCCAGCAGCTTAACCCGGGATACTGAAGCTTTCTTT. It translates to CASSLTRDTEAFF.

V gene TRBV19 combines with J gene TRBJ2-1; no clear D gene. Per the germline V gene, CDR1 is LNHDA and CDR2 is SQIVND (reference sequence). V was clipped by 11 bases and J by 4 bases, with 9 bases between them. CDR3 size: 11 residues. CDR3 sequence: CASKRYNEQFF. In DNA form, the CDR3 reads TGTGCCTCTAAGAGGTACAATGAGCAGTTCTTC.

V usage is TRBV2 and J usage is TRBJ2-7; TRBD1 might be the D (5 bases). V lost 6 bases and J lost 4, with 10 bases in between. Germline V lookup: CDR1 SNHLY, CDR2 FYNNEI. The CDR3 has 12 amino acids. Written as DNA, the CDR3 is TGTGCCAGCAGCGACGACAGATACGAGCAGTACTTC. Translating gives CASSDDRYEQYF.

This clone turned up a few times. The chain carries TRBV3-1 (or the pseudogene TRBV3-2) and TRBJ2-7, with D maybe TRBD1 (6 bases). This CDR3 spans 16 amino acids. V was clipped by 9 bases and J by 2 bases, with 23 bases between them. CDR1 is LGHDT and CDR2 is YNNKEL in the germline V gene (reference sequence). The CDR3 DNA reads TGTGCCAGGCAGGGGTCCGGGGTGAGTTCGGCCTACGAGCAGTACTTC. It codes for CARQGSGVSSAYEQYF.

This clone appeared a single time. The chain is built from TRBV9 and TRBJ2-7; 11 bases map to TRBD2. There are 15 residues in the CDR3. Trimming took 4 bases from V and 2 from J; bases not matched to a gene: 5. CDR1 SGDLS and CDR2 YYNGEE come from the germline V gene. The CDR3 protein is CASSQTSGVTYEQYF. Written as DNA, the CDR3 is TGTGCCAGCAGCCAGACTAGCGGGGTGACCTACGAGCAGTACTTC.

This chain links TRBV13 with TRBJ2-1; TRBD1 might be the D (5 bases). CDR3 size: 16 residues. Germline CDR1 PRHDT, CDR2 FYEKMQ (reference sequence). Trimming stripped 3 bases from V and 8 bases from J, with 20 bases between. CDR3 amino acids: CASSFSPGFYGDEQFF. In DNA form, the CDR3 reads TGTGCCAGCAGCTTTAGCCCAGGGTTTTATGGCGATGAGCAGTTCTTC. The full variable domain, in which reference TRBV13 and TRBJ2-1 provide the parts outside the CDR3, is AAGVIQSPRHLIKEKRETATLKCYPIPRHDTVYWYQQGPGQDPQFLISFYEKMQSDKGSIPDRFSAQQFSDYHSELNMSSLELGDSALYFCASSFSPGFYGDEQFFGPGTRLTVL.

The rearrangement links TRBV4-3 to TRBJ2-1, with a weak D call TRBD1 (6 bases). Germline V gene sequence: CDR1 LGHNA, CDR2 YSLEER. Trimming removed 2 bases from V and 3 bases from J, with 20 bases in between. This CDR3 spans 18 amino acids. CDR3 protein: CASSQRTEGEPDYNEQFF. The CDR3 DNA is TGCGCCAGCAGCCAACGGACAGAGGGGGAACCGGACTACAATGAGCAGTTCTTC.

The chain uses TRBV6-5 and TRBJ1-1, with D perhaps TRBD1 (6 bases). Germline V gene lookup returns CDR1 MNHEY and CDR2 SVGAGI. This CDR3 has 14 amino acids. The V gene lost 7 bases and the J gene lost 0 bases, with 12 bases spanning the gap. The CDR3 region has the DNA TGTGCCAGCAAAAAGGGGACAATGAACACTGAAGCTTTCTTT. As protein: CASKKGTMNTEAFF.

This chain connects TRBV7-9 to TRBJ1-6, with TRBD1 identical over 10 bases. CDR1 and CDR2 (germline): SEHNR, FQNEAQ (reference sequence). This CDR3 has 15 residues. Losses at the gene ends were 4 bases for V and 5 bases for J; bases not matched to a gene: 2. For the CDR3, the DNA is TGTGCCAGCAGCTCGACAGGGGGCCATAATTCACCCCTCCACTTT. Translation gives CASSSTGGHNSPLHF.

V usage is TRBV6-6 and J usage is TRBJ2-1; possibly TRBD2 for D (5 bases). The CDR3 is made up of 16 amino acids. Germline CDR1 reads MNHNY; CDR2 reads SVGAGI (reference sequence). Trimming stripped 6 bases from V and 1 base from J, with 16 bases between. This chain's CDR3 is CASSPPGSNSYNEQFF. The DNA for the CDR3 is TGTGCCAGCAGCCCCCCGGGGTCGAATTCCTACAATGAGCAGTTCTTC.

This chain uses TRBV29-1 with TRBJ2-1; the match to TRBD2 covers 7 bases. V gave up 5 bases and J gave up 1 base; unmatched junction bases: 2. Germline V gives CDR1 SQVTM, CDR2 ANQGSEA. CDR3 length: 13 amino acids. The CDR3 DNA reads as TGCAGCGTTCAGCGGGAATCCTACAATGAGCAGTTCTTC. Its translation is CSVQRESYNEQFF.

The chain is built from TRBV7-6 and TRBJ2-1, with 16 nucleotides matching TRBD2. J was trimmed by 0 bases and V by 5 bases; bases with no gene match: 7. CDR3 size: 19 residues. The germline V gene has CDR1 SGHVS and CDR2 FNYEAQ. CDR3 residues: CASSPKGLAGGISYNEQFF. The DNA of the CDR3 is TGTGCCAGCAGCCCAAAGGGACTAGCGGGAGGGATCTCCTACAATGAGCAGTTCTTC.

The chain joins TRBV5-1 to TRBJ2-7, with D maybe TRBD2 (6 bases). The CDR3 extends over 16 amino acids. Germline CDR1 and CDR2: SGHRS and YFSETQ. Deletions cut 0 bases from V and 2 bases from J, with 15 bases between. CDR3 in DNA: TGCGCCAGCAGCTTGGCCCCGGAGCGGGTAACCTACGAGCAGTACTTC. Translated, it gives CASSLAPERVTYEQYF.

The chain combines TRBV4-1 with TRBJ2-1; 7 bases are shared with TRBD2. CDR1 and CDR2 (germline): MGHRA, YSYEKL. The junction had 10 bases not matched to a gene; V was cut back by 1 base and J by 4 bases. The CDR3 covers 17 residues. The CDR3 DNA reads TGCGCCAGCAGCCAAGTCTGGCGGGCTAGCGGATACAATGAGCAGTTCTTC. As protein: CASSQVWRASGYNEQFF.

The rearrangement joins TRBV7-9 to TRBJ1-2; the match to TRBD1 covers 7 bases. The V and J ends lost 5 bases and 4 bases, in that order; junction bases with no gene match: 7. This CDR3 spans 14 amino acids. In germline, CDR1 is SEHNR, CDR2 FQNEAQ (reference sequence). The CDR3 protein is CASSPNEGAYGYTF. The CDR3 DNA reads TGTGCCAGCAGCCCTAATGAGGGGGCCTATGGCTACACCTTC.

This chain uses TRBV7-3 with TRBJ1-1, with D tentatively TRBD1 (5 bases). The V gene's germline CDR1 is SGHTA and CDR2 FQGTGA. The CDR3 has 13 amino acids. V was shortened by 6 bases and J by 2 bases, with 10 bases between the two germline ends. DNA of the CDR3: TGTGCCAGCAGTCTACAGGCAAACACTGAAGCTTTCTTT. Its translation: CASSLQANTEAFF. Combining the CDR3 with reference TRBV7-3 and TRBJ1-1 gives the whole variable domain GAGVSQTPSNKVTEKGKYVELRCDPISGHTALYWYRQSLGQGPEFLIYFQGTGAADDSGLPNDRFFAVRPEGSVSTLKIQRTERGDSAVYLCASSLQANTEAFFGQGTRLTVV.

The chain employs TRBV7-2 and TRBJ1-1; D may be TRBD1 (6 bases). The CDR3 contains 13 residues. The germline V and J ends were trimmed by 10 bases and 4 bases, with 16 bases remaining between them. Per germline, CDR1 SGHTA and CDR2 FQGNSA. This CDR3 reads CATTGSGFTEAFF. CDR3 coding DNA: TGTGCCACCACAGGGTCGGGGTTCACTGAAGCTTTCTTT. Variable domain in full (rest from reference TRBV7-2 and TRBJ1-1): GAGVSQSPSNKVTEKGKDVELRCDPISGHTALYWYRQSLGQGLEFLIYFQGNSAPDKSGLPSDRFSAERTGGSVSTLTIQRTQQEDSAVYLCATTGSGFTEAFFGQGTRLTVV.

J is TRBJ2-4 and V is TRBV28; 9 nucleotides agree with TRBD1. The CDR3 runs to 17 residues. Germline V lookup: CDR1 MDHEN, CDR2 SYDVKM. Trimming at V came to 8 bases and at J to 0 bases, leaving 11 bases not matched to a gene. This chain's CDR3 is CASLRMGQGLAKNIQYF. The CDR3 DNA follows: TGTGCCAGCCTAAGAATGGGACAGGGACTAGCCAAAAACATTCAGTACTTC. The entire variable domain, with the rest obtained from reference TRBV28 and TRBJ2-4, is as follows: DVKVTQSSRYLVKRTGEKVFLECVQDMDHENMFWYRQDPGLGLRLIYFSYDVKMKEKGDIPEGYSVSREKKERFSLILESASTNQTSMYLCASLRMGQGLAKNIQYFGAGTRLSVL.

The rearrangement joins TRBV4-1 to TRBJ2-1; 8 bases map to TRBD2. The CDR3 runs 19 residues. Germline V gene data show CDR1 as MGHRA and CDR2 as YSYEKL. The V gene end was trimmed by 2 bases and the J gene end by 0 bases; junction bases not matched to a gene: 12. The CDR3 nucleotides are TGCGCCAGCAGCCAACCTCTTAGCGGGACGGGGAGCTCCTACAATGAGCAGTTCTTC. Its translation is CASSQPLSGTGSSYNEQFF.

J is TRBJ2-6 and V is TRBV28; 12 positions agree with TRBD2. V shed 6 bases and J 0 bases; nucleotides not matched to a gene: 3. Per the germline V gene, CDR1 is MDHEN and CDR2 is SYDVKM. This CDR3 region has 17 residues. The CDR3 loop reads CASSGTSGPSGANVLTF. The CDR3, as DNA: TGTGCCAGCAGCGGGACTAGCGGGCCCTCTGGGGCCAACGTCCTGACTTTC.